This T cell receptor (beta chain) came from a study of T cell responses to AZD1222 COVID-19 vaccine. Study details: Doses given second, at about 4 or about 12 weeks, were pooled.

The germline CDR1 and CDR2 sequences are SGHDN and FVKESK. V shed 4 bases and J shed 9 bases, with 10 bases lying between them. This CDR3 is built from 11 residues. Notes on the study in general: Donors, mostly white British, included more females; clonal diversity was possibly underestimated. Baseline serology detected seropositivity in only 6 or 7 AZD1222 recipients. Breadth and depth of Spike-specific TCRs rose after two AZD1222 doses.

About this clone itself: No antigen is known for it.

TCRdb's copy holds only in-frame clones and misses some; the assay was immunoSEQ multiplex PCR. The sample has about 150,000 clones, under 95% seen once. This sample comprised peripheral blood, obtained on day 0 of AZD1222 vaccination. This chain joins TRBV14 and TRBJ2-7; no clear D. The receptor comes from an adult in good health. CDR3 region: CASSRYERQYF. The CDR3 nucleotides read TGTGCCAGCAGCCGTTACGAGCGGCAGTACTTC.